This T cell receptor beta chain was sequenced for a study of blood T cell repertoires in COVID-19. Original data processing: Counts of nucleated cells, estimated from reference gene primer amplification, were obtained. Sequencing was performed with immunoSEQ multiplex PCR; in TCRdb, only in-frame clones are kept and a portion is missing. The DNA gave D and trimming, while V, J and clone size come from that table. The sample includes just under 350,000 clones, under 95% seen only once; the top ten take 2.5% to 4%. The CDR3 contains 15 residues. J lost 5 bases, V lost 8 bases, and 8 bases had no gene match. The V gene's germline CDR1 is SNHLY and CDR2 FYNNEI.

The specimen was peripheral blood. The source of this sequence is a young woman who had recovered from COVID-19. The gene calls are TRBV2 and TRBJ2-2; 10 positions match TRBD2. CDR3 nucleotides: TGTGCCAGCCGGCGGTTAGCGGGAGGAACCGGGGAGCTGTTTTTT. It yields the protein CASRRLAGGTGELFF.